A selection of T cell receptor beta chains follows, all from one sample in a study of early T cells in non-severe SARS-CoV-2 infection. Each CDR3 protein is one row after TCRdb ran MiXCR on the 5' RACE reads. The table records roughly 76,000 distinct CDR3 sequences, roughly an eighth of them present only once. Sequencing input: whole blood. Receptors originate from an adult who was a healthcare worker with PCR-confirmed SARS-CoV-2 infection or an uninfected control (not recorded which). Both conserved end residues are trimmed from each CDR3. The order of the fields is J gene, V gene, CDR3 protein.

>TRBJ1-1|TRBV28
ASSPSRQVGKNTEAF
>TRBJ2-7|TRBV18
ASSPQDRGQY
>TRBJ2-7|TRBV19
ASKGTGSYEQY
>TRBJ2-7|TRBV6-2/TRBV6-3
ASSYGLAGTYEQY
>TRBJ2-1|TRBV29-1
SVEGSGRVNEQF
>TRBJ2-3|TRBV7-6
ASSPGGSTDTQY
>TRBJ2-7|TRBV7-2
ASSFALQGEQY
>TRBJ2-7|TRBV7-9
ASSPPGRGEQY
>TRBJ1-1|TRBV4-1
ASSQGQGMNTEAF
>TRBJ2-5|TRBV18
ASSPSDRHQETQY
>TRBJ2-1|TRBV30
AYRDSNLDFYNEQF
>TRBJ2-1|TRBV5-4
ASRGTSGRSRSYNEQF
>TRBJ2-1|TRBV7-8
ASSQGPARSYNEQF
>TRBJ2-2|TRBV12-3/TRBV12-4
ASSLALLAGEMGELF
>TRBJ2-2|TRBV20-1
SANAGPPTGELF
>TRBJ2-7|TRBV20-1
SARDLGGRKEQY
>TRBJ2-1|TRBV28
ASSLWGTRSSYNEQF
>TRBJ1-6|TRBV7-2
ASSGDRVSPLH
>TRBJ2-7|TRBV4-1
ASSQDRAGGEYEQY
>TRBJ1-1|TRBV28
ASSVREFQAF
>TRBJ2-7|TRBV21-1
ASSKCGDRTSSYEQY
>TRBJ2-7|TRBV27
ASSYETGLYEQY
>TRBJ2-7|TRBV27
ASSLGGGPYEQY
>TRBJ2-7|TRBV2
ASNPDRGYYEQY
>TRBJ1-1|TRBV6-2/TRBV6-3
ASRPGQGRTEAF
>TRBJ2-6|TRBV18
ASSSDRGTIGANVLT
>TRBJ1-1|TRBV29-1
SVGRTEAF
>TRBJ1-6|TRBV9
ASSVNPQGANSPLH
>TRBJ1-5|TRBV20-1
SARANSNQPQH
>TRBJ2-1|TRBV11-1
ASSPRKGGGTYNEQF
>TRBJ2-7|TRBV7-2
ASSLAQGQGAMREQY
>TRBJ2-7|TRBV5-5
ASSLEDRSYEQY
>TRBJ2-3|TRBV28
ASSFPGVIAGVSTDTQY
>TRBJ2-3|TRBV5-1
ASSLESTDTQY
>TRBJ1-3|TRBV28
ASSFYQGVGPGNTIY
>TRBJ2-2|TRBV7-9
ASSLDGVGTGELF
>TRBJ1-2|TRBV16
ASSLRGNYGYT
>TRBJ2-5|TRBV11-3
ASSFDWGETQY
>TRBJ2-7|TRBV18
ASSPRIATATYEQY
>TRBJ2-3|TRBV11-2
ASERGGGTDTQY
>TRBJ2-1|TRBV19
ASSIDLAAAGGHEQF
>TRBJ2-7|TRBV6-6
ASSSRDNSYEQY
>TRBJ2-7|TRBV5-6
ASSLDGNSYEQY
>TRBJ2-7|TRBV12-2
ASRHADSYEQY